Listed below are T cell receptor beta chains from one sample, sequenced in a study of T cells in tuberculosis. Profiled with immunoSEQ multiplex PCR; TCRdb holds only in-frame clones, not every one. The sample has tens of thousands of clones; just over 90% are singletons. Sequences were obtained from CD1b-GMM tetramer-negative cells sorted from PBMCs. Receptors were obtained from an adult woman with latent tuberculosis. CDR3s include the opening cysteine and the closing phenylalanine or tryptophan. The D gene is left open where the match is weak. Only some rows state a clone size, as once, few, many or a class for expanded clones.

clone size	J gene	D gene	V gene	CDR3 DNA	CDR3 protein
.	TRBJ2-1	TRBD2	TRBV6-5	TGTGCCAGCAGTTCCATAGCGGGGGGCCCCTACAATGAGCAGTTCTTC	CASSSIAGGPYNEQFF
.	TRBJ1-5	.	TRBV5-1	TGCGCCAGCAGCTTGAGCGGGGGGCGCAATCAGCCCCAGCATTTT	CASSLSGGRNQPQHF
.	TRBJ1-2	TRBD1	TRBV6-1	TGTGCCAGCAGGGGACGGACAGGGGGGTTCCATGGCTACACCTTC	CASRGRTGGFHGYTF
.	TRBJ1-1	.	TRBV11-1	TGTGCCAGCAGCTTTAACAGGGCCCCTAACACTGAAGCTTTCTTT	CASSFNRAPNTEAFF
few	TRBJ2-3	TRBD1	TRBV7-6	TGTGCCAGCAGCTTAGCGCCCGGGACAGATAGTGAAGGAGATACGCAGTATTTT	CASSLAPGTDSEGDTQYF
.	TRBJ1-1	.	TRBV19	TGTGCCAGTAGTATCGACAGCTGGTCCACTGAAGCTTTCTTT	CASSIDSWSTEAFF
.	TRBJ1-6	TRBD1	TRBV19	TGTGCCAGCAAACTAAGGGGGCATCAATCACCCCTCCACTTT	CASKLRGHQSPLHF
.	TRBJ1-3	.	TRBV7-8	TGTGCCAGCAGCTTAGGCAAGAGCTCTGGAAACACCATATATTTT	CASSLGKSSGNTIYF
.	TRBJ2-3	TRBD2	TRBV30	TGTGCCTGGAGTCCGGAGCGGGGGGACACAGATACGCAGTATTTT	CAWSPERGDTDTQYF
.	TRBJ1-4	.	TRBV5-6	TGTGCCAGCAGCTTGGGCGGCAATGAAAAACTGTTTTTT	CASSLGGNEKLFF
.	TRBJ1-5	.	TRBV9	TGTGCCAGCAGCGTTGATGGGGGGGATCAGCCCCAGCATTTT	CASSVDGGDQPQHF
.	TRBJ2-3	TRBD2	TRBV5-4	TGTGCCAGCAGCTCAAGGGAGGCTAGCGGGGGAAACCCCACAGATACGCAGTATTTT	CASSSREASGGNPTDTQYF
.	TRBJ1-2	.	TRBV7-2	TGTGCCAGCAGCTTAGCTAACAGAAACTATGGCTACACCTTC	CASSLANRNYGYTF
few	TRBJ2-7	TRBD2	TRBV5-4	TGTGCCAGCAATAGCGGGGGGGCCCGCTACGAGCAGTACTTC	CASNSGGARYEQYF
.	TRBJ2-7	.	TRBV7-9	TGTGCCAGCAGCTTAGAAGGTTTCGCGGGATCCTACGAGCAGTACTTC	CASSLEGFAGSYEQYF
.	TRBJ1-4	TRBD1	TRBV27	TGTGCCAGCAGTTCCTCCCCCAACGGACAGGCATCTGAAAAACTGTTTTTT	CASSSSPNGQASEKLFF
.	TRBJ2-3	TRBD1	TRBV5-1	TGTGCCAGCAGCTTGGGGACAGGGCTATTCACAGATACGCAGTATTTT	CASSLGTGLFTDTQYF
.	TRBJ1-5	TRBD1	TRBV6-5	TGTGCCAGCAGCCGGGACAGCTTTAGCAATCAGCCCCAGCATTTT	CASSRDSFSNQPQHF
.	TRBJ1-2	.	TRBV7-2	TGTGCCAGCAGCCGCAGTACGGGGGGAAACTATGGCTACACCTTC	CASSRSTGGNYGYTF
.	TRBJ2-3	.	TRBV10-3	TGTGCCATCAGTTATACAGGACCCACAGATACGCAGTATTTT	CAISYTGPTDTQYF
.	TRBJ1-2	TRBD1	TRBV11-2	TGTGCCAGCAGCTTATGGACAAGGGGGCCCTATGGCTACACCTTC	CASSLWTRGPYGYTF
.	TRBJ1-6	.	TRBV6-1	TGTGCCAGCACGCAGGGGACATATAATTCACCCCTCCACTTT	CASTQGTYNSPLHF
once	TRBJ2-2	TRBD2	TRBV5-1	TGCGCCAGCAGCTTGGAGCGTCGGGGGGCGAACACCGGGGAGCTGTTTTTT	CASSLERRGANTGELFF
.	TRBJ1-2	.	TRBV19	TGTGCCAGTAGTATTCATGAAGGGGGATTTGGCTACACCTTC	CASSIHEGGFGYTF
.	TRBJ2-4	TRBD1	TRBV30	TGTGCCTGGAGTGTAGAAGGGGGCAAGGCCAAAAACATTCAGTACTTC	CAWSVEGGKAKNIQYF
.	TRBJ2-2	TRBD2	TRBV2	TGTGCCAGCGAAGAAGCGGGGGTTGGCGGGGAGCTGTTTTTT	CASEEAGVGGELFF
.	TRBJ2-2	.	TRBV7-2	TGTGCCAGCAACCCCGTTAGAGGGGAGCTGTTTTTT	CASNPVRGELFF
.	TRBJ2-7	TRBD1	TRBV4-2	TGTGCCAGCAGCCCGGGACAGGGAACCTACGAGCAGTACTTC	CASSPGQGTYEQYF
few	TRBJ1-2	.	TRBV9	TGTGCCAGCAGCGTAGGCCCTACAGGGTCTGGTGGCTACACCTTC	CASSVGPTGSGGYTF
.	TRBJ1-6	.	TRBV19	TGTGCCAGCGGGCCGGGGTGGACAGCTGACTCGGGGAATTCACCCCTCCACTTT	CASGPGWTADSGNSPLHF
few	TRBJ2-1	TRBD2	TRBV5-1	TGCGCCAGCAGCTCCGGGACTAGCCTCAGTGAGCAGTTCTTC	CASSSGTSLSEQFF
.	TRBJ2-5	TRBD2	TRBV5-8	TGTGCCAGCAGCCTAACTAGCGGGGGGGCCTTTGAGACCCAGTACTTC	CASSLTSGGAFETQYF
.	TRBJ1-5	TRBD1	TRBV19	TGTGCCAGTAGTATAGCGGACAGGGGGTTACAGCCCCAGCATTTT	CASSIADRGLQPQHF
.	TRBJ2-1	TRBD2	TRBV27	TGTGCCAGCAGTTTCTACATTAGCGGGGGGGTTAACAATGAGCAGTTCTTC	CASSFYISGGVNNEQFF
.	TRBJ2-2	.	TRBV10-1	TGCGCCAGCAGAGCACATACTAGGGGGGAGCTGTTTTTT	CASRAHTRGELFF
.	TRBJ1-1	TRBD1	TRBV10-3	TGTGCCATCAGTGGGTCCATGGGACAGGGGGGTGGAAACACTGAAGCTTTCTTT	CAISGSMGQGGGNTEAFF
.	TRBJ2-7	TRBD1	TRBV5-1	TGCGCCAGCAGCTTGAGGGGGCAGAACTACGAGCAGTACTTC	CASSLRGQNYEQYF
.	TRBJ2-5	TRBD2	TRBV7-9	TGTGCCAGCAGCAAAGGACTAGCGGGGGGCACTCTAGAGACCCAGTACTTC	CASSKGLAGGTLETQYF
once	TRBJ2-1	TRBD1	TRBV11-2	TGTGCCAGCAGCCTAGACCCAGGGGGTTTTGAGCAGTTCTTC	CASSLDPGGFEQFF
.	TRBJ1-3	.	TRBV19	TGTGCCAGTAGGGCAGGCTCCTCTGGAAACACCATATATTTT	CASRAGSSGNTIYF
few	TRBJ2-2	TRBD1	TRBV5-1	TGCGCCAGCAACTTAGCAGGGGGCAGGACCGGGGAGCTGTTTTTT	CASNLAGGRTGELFF